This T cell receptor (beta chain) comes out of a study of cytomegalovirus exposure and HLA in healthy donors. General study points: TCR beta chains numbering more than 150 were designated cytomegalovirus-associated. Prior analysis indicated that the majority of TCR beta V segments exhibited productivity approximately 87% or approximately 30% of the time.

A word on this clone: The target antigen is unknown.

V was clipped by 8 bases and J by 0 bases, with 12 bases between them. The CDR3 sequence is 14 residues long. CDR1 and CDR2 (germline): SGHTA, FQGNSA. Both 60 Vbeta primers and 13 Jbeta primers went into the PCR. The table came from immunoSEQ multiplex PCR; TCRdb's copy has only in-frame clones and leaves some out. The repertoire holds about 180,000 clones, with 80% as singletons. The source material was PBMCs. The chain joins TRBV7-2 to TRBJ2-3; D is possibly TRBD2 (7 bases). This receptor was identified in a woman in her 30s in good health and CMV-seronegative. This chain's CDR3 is CASAKGGSTDTQYF. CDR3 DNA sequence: TGTGCCAGCGCGAAGGGGGGGAGCACAGATACGCAGTATTTT. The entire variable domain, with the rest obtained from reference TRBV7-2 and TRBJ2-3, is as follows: GAGVSQSPSNKVTEKGKDVELRCDPISGHTALYWYRQSLGQGLEFLIYFQGNSAPDKSGLPSDRFSAERTGGSVSTLTIQRTQQEDSAVYLCASAKGGSTDTQYFGPGTRLTVL.